The clone carrying this T cell receptor (beta chain) has ten or more counts. Its specificity is unknown. The record originates from a study of T cell repertoires in cytomegalovirus infection. Background on the study: The authors relied on CMV epitopes, both recently identified HLA-C-restricted and well-studied HLA-B-restricted. Public TCR beta signature analysis indicated the presence of both CMV infection and matching HLA type.

MiXCR was run by TCRdb on the reads, yielding one entry per CDR3 protein. The sample consists of around 900,000 distinct CDR3 sequences, under 40% of them appearing once. This CDR3 contains 12 residues. In germline, CDR1 is SGHTA, CDR2 FQGTGA. V dropped 4 bases and J dropped 6 bases, with 9 bases sitting between them. Study-wide points: The cumulative frequency of public TCR beta families identified carriers of CMV plus the relevant HLA. Clonotype analysis showed dominance of the ex vivo response by HLA-C-restricted CMV-specific TCR beta clonotypes.

The genes are TRBV7-3 and TRBJ1-1; D gene ambiguous. This TCR came from a human donor in good health (CMV status not recorded). Some clones in this sample may be carry-over from other donors' samples. Sequenced material: cultured CD8+ T cells from PBMCs, taken from culture after CMV antigen stimulation. In DNA form, the CDR3 reads TGTGCCAGCAGCTCCGGAGGGCCTGAAGCTTTCTTT. This codes for CASSSGGPEAFF.